This T cell receptor (beta chain) was recorded in a study of shared clonotypes between healthy human individuals. This CDR3 is built from 15 residues. Germline V gene data show CDR1 as SGHAT and CDR2 as FQNNGV. V was trimmed by 3 bases and J by 8 bases, leaving 19 bases between them. Participating donors were healthy, HIV-negative adults free of recent acute infections or vaccinations. Findings and limits, study-wide: Tissue TCR repertoires likely differ from these blood-only repertoires. Unshared clonotypes carried lower generation probabilities than those common to all four donors. Across a handful of donors, naive CD4 shared roughly 5%, naive CD8 around 3.8%, memory CD4 roughly 2.5%, memory CD8 roughly 0.37%.

In the case of this clone: The target antigen is unknown.

Using immunoSEQ multiplex PCR, the repertoire was profiled, and TCRdb retains in-frame clones only, with some absent. The data show around 2.5 million clones, with approximately 93% seen just once and about 0.34% held by the top ten. Specimen: naive CD4+ T cells from PBMCs. This sample's subset: CD45RA+ positively selected. The receptor comes from a man younger than 30 in good health. Some clones in this sample may be carry-over from other donors' samples. The V gene is TRBV11-2, the J gene TRBJ1-1, with a tentative D call TRBD1 (6 bases). CDR3 region: CASSLSSLQGLEAFF. CDR3 sequence (DNA): TGTGCCAGCAGCTTGAGTTCCTTACAGGGCCTCGAAGCTTTCTTT.